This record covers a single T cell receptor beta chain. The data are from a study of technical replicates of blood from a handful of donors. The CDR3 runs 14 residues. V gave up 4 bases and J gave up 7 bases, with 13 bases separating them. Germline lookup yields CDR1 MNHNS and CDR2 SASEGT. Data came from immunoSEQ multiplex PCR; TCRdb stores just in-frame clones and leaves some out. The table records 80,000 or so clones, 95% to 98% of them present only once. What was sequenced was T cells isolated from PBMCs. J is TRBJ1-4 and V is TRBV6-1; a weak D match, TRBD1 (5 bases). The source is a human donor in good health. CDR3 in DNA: TGTGCCAGCAGTGGGGACTCAGCGGGTGAAAAACTGTTTTTT. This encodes CASSGDSAGEKLFF.